Listed here are 5 T cell receptor beta chains from one sample, sequenced in a study of PD-1 blockade in classical Hodgkin lymphoma. TCRdb's copy holds only in-frame clones and misses some; the assay was immunoSEQ multiplex PCR. Here the sample spans tens of thousands of clones, 82% being singletons. Brentuximab vedotin exposure varied, and every patient relapsed after autologous stem cell transplantation. Source: peripheral blood mononuclear cells (PBMCs), taken at baseline. The receptors were gathered from a human donor with classical Hodgkin lymphoma.

This clone was observed a handful of times. The rearrangement joins TRBV27 to TRBJ1-2; D is perhaps TRBD1 (6 bases). Between the trimmed V and J ends, which lost 5 bases and 8 bases, there was a span of 12 bases. The CDR3 is 12 residues long. Germline V gives CDR1 MNHEY, CDR2 SMNVEV (reference sequence). The CDR3 DNA sequence: TGTGCCAGCAGTACAGGGTTAGTCGGCTACACCTTC. Amino acids: CASSTGLVGYTF.

The chain couples TRBV19 to TRBJ1-5; D is possibly TRBD1 (5 bases). The CDR3 consists of 12 residues. V was trimmed by 4 bases and J by 5 bases, leaving 6 bases between them. CDR1 is LNHDA, CDR2 SQIVND, per germline (reference sequence). The CDR3 here is CASSSRDQPQHF. CDR3 nucleotide sequence: TGTGCCAGTAGTAGCAGGGATCAGCCCCAGCATTTT.

The V and J genes are TRBV10-3 and TRBJ2-1, with D possibly called TRBD1 or TRBD2 (5 bases each). Germline V gene sequence: CDR1 ENHRY, CDR2 SYGVKD. The CDR3 sequence is 13 residues long. V lost 5 bases and J lost 10, with 15 bases in between. In DNA, the CDR3 is TGTGCCATCAGTCCCGGGACCCCGACGGAGCAGTTCTTC. The encoded protein is CAISPGTPTEQFF.

The CDR3 sequence is CASTWVAGVESEAFF. CDR3 DNA sequence: TGTGCCAGCACTTGGGTTGCCGGGGTAGAATCTGAAGCTTTCTTT. This chain links TRBV6-1 with TRBJ1-1, with D unresolved. The CDR3 spans 15 residues. The V end lost 7 bases, the J end lost 6 bases, and 21 bases lay between the germline ends. Germline lookup yields CDR1 MNHNS and CDR2 SASEGT.

The V gene is TRBV6-5, the J gene TRBJ1-1; unclear D gene. There are 13 residues in the CDR3. Germline V gene lookup returns CDR1 MNHEY and CDR2 SVGAGI. V lost 6 bases to trimming and J lost 5 bases, with 13 bases between them. The CDR3 sequence: CASRLGRVTEAFF. CDR3 nucleotide sequence: TGTGCCAGCAGACTCGGACGGGTTACTGAAGCTTTCTTT.